These T cell receptor beta chains were read from a single sample in a study of blood T cell repertoires in COVID-19. This table comes from immunoSEQ multiplex PCR, and its TCRdb copy is limited to in-frame clones, with some not included. Among some 250,000 clones listed, about 80% were seen once. The sequenced sample was peripheral blood. The origin of the receptors is a man aged 45-60 years with active or convalescent COVID-19. The CDR3 runs from the conserved cysteine through the conserved F or W. The D gene is left open where the match is weak. The size field is filled for only some rows; it gives once, few, many or a size class.

D gene	V gene	clone size	J gene	CDR3 DNA	CDR3 protein
.	TRBV30	.	TRBJ1-6	TGTGCCTGGACCCATCGACAGGATTCACCCCTCCACTTT	CAWTHRQDSPLHF
.	TRBV5-6	.	TRBJ1-5	TGTGCCAGCAGCTTCGGGACGGGAGATAGCAATCAGCCCCAGCATTTT	CASSFGTGDSNQPQHF
TRBD2	TRBV14	.	TRBJ2-1	TGTGCCAGCAGCCGAGCGGGGCGAACCTACAATGAGCAGTTCTTC	CASSRAGRTYNEQFF
.	TRBV5-1	.	TRBJ1-1	TGCGCCAGCAGCTCAGCCGGGACACCGAACACTGAAGCTTTCTTT	CASSSAGTPNTEAFF
TRBD2	TRBV5-4	once	TRBJ2-7	TGTGCCAGCAGCTTAAGACTAGCGGGGGCCGGGTACGAGCAGTACTTC	CASSLRLAGAGYEQYF
.	TRBV3-1/TRBV3-2	.	TRBJ1-6	TGTGCCAGCAGCCAAGAGACAGATTCACCCCTCCACTTT	CASSQETDSPLHF
.	TRBV5-6	.	TRBJ1-2	TGTGCCAGCAGCTTGGAGCGACAGTATGGCTACACCTTC	CASSLERQYGYTF
.	TRBV2	few	TRBJ2-5	TGTGCCAGCATCCTTGAGACCCAGTACTTC	CASILETQYF
.	TRBV18	.	TRBJ2-2	TGTGCCAGCTCAAAGGACAGGAACACCGGGGAGCTGTTTTTT	CASSKDRNTGELFF
TRBD1	TRBV12-3/TRBV12-4	.	TRBJ1-1	TGTGCCAGCAGTGGGACAGGTTATCTTGGGGCTTTCTTT	CASSGTGYLGAFF
.	TRBV5-1	.	TRBJ2-1	TGCGCCAGCAGCTTGGGCCTAGCTGCTGAGCAGTTCTTC	CASSLGLAAEQFF
TRBD1	TRBV5-6	.	TRBJ1-2	TGTGCCAGCAGCACCCTAGGGACAGGGGGCAACTATGGCTACACCTTC	CASSTLGTGGNYGYTF
.	TRBV2	.	TRBJ2-3	TGTGCCAGCAGTGTCGGAGCTAGCACAGATACGCAGTATTTT	CASSVGASTDTQYF
TRBD1	TRBV2	once	TRBJ1-6	TGTGCCAGCAGTGACGGGACAGCCAATTCACCCCTCCACTTT	CASSDGTANSPLHF
TRBD1	TRBV5-1	few	TRBJ2-3	TGCGCCAGCAGCGCCGGACAGGGGGCAGATACGCAGTATTTT	CASSAGQGADTQYF
.	TRBV3-1/TRBV3-2	many	TRBJ2-7	TGTGCCAGCAGCCTTCGAGGTGGTTACGAGCAGTACTTC	CASSLRGGYEQYF
TRBD1	TRBV4-2	.	TRBJ1-5	TGTGCCAGCAGCCAAGATTTAAGGGGGCGGAGAAATCAGCCCCAGCATTTT	CASSQDLRGRRNQPQHF
.	TRBV6-4	.	TRBJ1-2	TGTGCCAGCAGTGAACGGCAGGGTGTTGGCTACACCTTC	CASSERQGVGYTF
.	TRBV5-4	.	TRBJ2-1	TGTGCCAGCAGCGCAGAGGATGAGCAGTTCTTC	CASSAEDEQFF
TRBD1	TRBV29-1	once	TRBJ1-1	TGCAGCGTTCAGACAGGGCCGGACACTGAAGCTTTCTTT	CSVQTGPDTEAFF
.	TRBV3-1/TRBV3-2	.	TRBJ1-3	TGTGCCAGCACTCCTAGACGGATCTCTGGAAACACCATATATTTT	CASTPRRISGNTIYF
.	TRBV7-2	.	TRBJ1-2	TGTGCCAGCAGCCCGGGGGGCCTGGGGGCATTCTATGGCTACACCTTC	CASSPGGLGAFYGYTF
.	TRBV3-1/TRBV3-2	.	TRBJ2-1	TGTGCCAGCAGCCAGGATATATCAGGGTTATCCTACAATGAGCAGTTCTTC	CASSQDISGLSYNEQFF
.	TRBV7-2	.	TRBJ2-3	TGTGCCAGCAGCGGGGGGACAGATACGCAGTATTTT	CASSGGTDTQYF
TRBD1	TRBV28	.	TRBJ1-6	TGTGCCAGCAGTTTATACCGCCTTGGATTAAGTACAGGGGGTAATTCACCCCTCCACTTT	CASSLYRLGLSTGGNSPLHF
.	TRBV29-1	.	TRBJ2-5	TGCAGCGTGGCCCCTTCCTTAGTCCCAGGGACCCAGTACTTC	CSVAPSLVPGTQYF
.	TRBV21-1	.	TRBJ1-2	TGTGCCAGCAGCAAAGAATATGCTAACTATGGCTACACCTTC	CASSKEYANYGYTF
TRBD2	TRBV6-4	few	TRBJ2-1	TGTGCCAGCAGTAGCGGGGGGGCGATGAATGAGCAGTTCTTC	CASSSGGAMNEQFF
TRBD1	TRBV9	.	TRBJ1-3	TGTGCCAGCAGCGAGGGGACAGGGTTTGGAAACACCATATATTTT	CASSEGTGFGNTIYF
TRBD2	TRBV27	.	TRBJ2-2	TGTGCCAGCAGTCCGACTAGCGGGGTCACCGGGGAGCTGTTTTTT	CASSPTSGVTGELFF
.	TRBV6-2/TRBV6-3	.	TRBJ1-1	TGTGCCAGCAGTCGTTTCCGGTGGGAAGCTTTCTTT	CASSRFRWEAFF
.	TRBV19	few	TRBJ2-7	TGTGCCACCACCAGGGGCCAGGGGAACTACGAGCAGTACTTC	CATTRGQGNYEQYF
.	TRBV3-1/TRBV3-2	.	TRBJ1-3	TGTGCCAGCAGCCGAGGACATGAGAAGGACACCATATATTTT	CASSRGHEKDTIYF
.	TRBV7-6	once	TRBJ2-2	TGTGCCAGCAGCCCCGCCGGGGGGCCCAAGAGCGGGGAGCTGTTTTTT	CASSPAGGPKSGELFF
TRBD2	TRBV3-1/TRBV3-2	.	TRBJ2-5	TGTGCCAGCAGCCAAGCAGGCGGGGGGGCGGAGACCCAGTACTTC	CASSQAGGGAETQYF
TRBD2	TRBV7-8	.	TRBJ2-2	TGTGCCAGCAGCTTAGTGGCTAGCGGGGGAGCCGGGGAGCTGTTTTTT	CASSLVASGGAGELFF
.	TRBV5-1	few	TRBJ2-3	TGCGCCAGCAGCGCGGGGAACACAGATACGCAGTATTTT	CASSAGNTDTQYF
TRBD1	TRBV27	.	TRBJ2-3	TGTGCCAGCACCCCAAGACAGGGGCGGTTCGCAGATACGCAGTATTTT	CASTPRQGRFADTQYF
.	TRBV12-3/TRBV12-4	.	TRBJ1-1	TGTGCCAGCAGTTTCGCGGGAGCTGAAGCTTTCTTT	CASSFAGAEAFF
TRBD2	TRBV15	once	TRBJ2-5	TGTGCCACCAGCAGAGATACCCTAGCGGGGGGGTCGGAGACCCAGTACTTC	CATSRDTLAGGSETQYF
TRBD1	TRBV5-1	.	TRBJ2-1	TGCGCCAGCAGCCGGACAGGGCAGGATGGAGAGCAGTTCTTC	CASSRTGQDGEQFF
.	TRBV9	few	TRBJ1-5	TGTGCCAGCAGCCCCACGGGCGGGGAAGGTCAGCCCCAGCATTTT	CASSPTGGEGQPQHF
TRBD1	TRBV19	.	TRBJ1-6	TGTGCCAGTAGTCAGACAGGGGAAGAGTCACCCCTCCACTTT	CASSQTGEESPLHF
.	TRBV6-2/TRBV6-3	.	TRBJ2-7	TGTGCCAGCAGTTACTGGGGCAGCGAGCAGTACTTC	CASSYWGSEQYF
.	TRBV30	.	TRBJ2-2	TGTGCCTGCCCCCGGGGACAGAACACCGGGGAGCTGTTTTTT	CACPRGQNTGELFF
.	TRBV5-8	.	TRBJ1-1	TGTGCCAGCACCCTCGGGGGGTTCACTGAAGCTTTCTTT	CASTLGGFTEAFF
.	TRBV19	once	TRBJ2-1	TGTGCCAGTACCCCTCAGGGGGACGCGGGGCGGGAGTTCTTC	CASTPQGDAGREFF
TRBD1	TRBV29-1	.	TRBJ1-1	TGCAGCGCTAGGACAGGAATGAACACTGAAGCTTTCTTT	CSARTGMNTEAFF
TRBD2	TRBV5-4	.	TRBJ2-2	TGTGCCAGCAGCTTAACGGGAGGCTCGGCTGGGGAGCTGTTTTTT	CASSLTGGSAGELFF
.	TRBV7-8	few	TRBJ1-1	TGTGCCAGCACCAAGTCAGTGAACACTGAAGCTTTCTTT	CASTKSVNTEAFF
TRBD2	TRBV28	.	TRBJ2-3	TGTGCCGCGGTAGCGGGGGCGATCACAGATACGCAGTATTTT	CAAVAGAITDTQYF
.	TRBV6-6	.	TRBJ1-1	TGTGCCAGCAGTTACTCGTCACAGACAGAAGCTTTCTTT	CASSYSSQTEAFF
.	TRBV5-8	.	TRBJ1-1	TGTGCCAGCAGCCGTCCAGGCGTGGGGAACACTGAAGCTTTCTTT	CASSRPGVGNTEAFF
.	TRBV4-3	.	TRBJ2-5	TGCGCCAGCAGCCAGACCATAGAGGCGGGGGAGACCCAGTACTTC	CASSQTIEAGETQYF
.	TRBV5-6	few	TRBJ1-2	TGTGCCAGCAGCTTAGGAGGTCAGAACTATGGCTACACCTTC	CASSLGGQNYGYTF